This T cell receptor (beta chain) originates from a study of Ad26.COV2.S vaccination and SARS-CoV-2 variants. A word on this clone: Its antigen is as yet unknown.

Germline CDR1 and CDR2: SGHNT and YYREEE (reference sequence). The V and J ends lost 1 base and 9 bases respectively, with 10 bases between them. The CDR3 runs 12 residues. Whole-study results and caveats: Across vaccine and placebo recipients, the breadth of non-spike TCRs was similar. In TCR breadth and depth analyses, total T cell responses may have been underestimated. Reported post-vaccination CD8+ and CD4+ T cell responses to spike showed substantial breadth.

Using immunoSEQ multiplex PCR, the repertoire was profiled, and TCRdb retains in-frame clones only, with some absent. The data contain approximately 340,000 clones, about 91% of them singletons. This chain connects TRBV5-4 to TRBJ1-2; D is unclear. The sequence was obtained from a human donor who had recovered from COVID-19. The source material was peripheral blood, sampled after recovery from COVID-19. The CDR3 loop is CASSLTKGSYTF. The CDR3 DNA reads TGTGCCAGCAGCTTGACGAAGGGAAGCTACACCTTC.